The 3 T cell receptor beta chains given below trace back to one sample, sequenced in a study of shared clonotypes between healthy human individuals. Profiling relied on immunoSEQ multiplex PCR, and the TCRdb table lists in-frame clones only, not all of them. Among a few million clones listed, approximately 93% were seen once. Source material: naive CD4+ T cells from PBMCs. Subset: CD45RA+ positively selected. Receptors originate from a man aged 18 to 30 in good health. Some clones in this sample may be carry-over from other donors' samples.

In its sample, this clone was seen a few times. The chain uses TRBV6-5 and TRBJ1-5; D uncertain. The germline V gene encodes CDR1 MNHEY and CDR2 SVGAGI. The CDR3 is 13 amino acids. Trimming shortened V by 5 bases and J by 5 bases, and 10 bases separated the two germline ends. The CDR3: CASSLNWYQPQHF. CDR3 DNA: TGTGCCAGCAGTCTTAATTGGTATCAGCCCCAGCATTTT.

In the case of this clone: Other DNA sequences in this specimen translate into the identical CDR3. This CDR3 is CSARGGNEQFF. Here the CDR3 DNA reads TGCAGTGCTAGGGGGGGCAATGAGCAGTTCTTC. The genes are TRBV20-1 and TRBJ2-1, with a tentative D call TRBD2 (6 bases). Germline assignment: CDR1 DFQATT and CDR2 SNEGSKA (reference sequence). The CDR3 extends over 11 amino acids. V gave up 3 bases and J gave up 6 bases, with 6 bases separating them.

A note on this clone: The identical CDR3 is also encoded by other nucleotide sequences in the sample. V gene TRBV7-3 combines with J gene TRBJ2-7; D possibly corresponds to TRBD2 (6 bases). This CDR3 comprises 14 residues. V lost 5 bases and J lost 3, with 14 bases in between. Looked up from germline, CDR1 is SGHTA and CDR2 is FQGTGA. DNA for the CDR3: TGTGCCAGCAGCCCCCGGGCGGGACTCTACGAGCAGTACTTC. Protein: CASSPRAGLYEQYF.